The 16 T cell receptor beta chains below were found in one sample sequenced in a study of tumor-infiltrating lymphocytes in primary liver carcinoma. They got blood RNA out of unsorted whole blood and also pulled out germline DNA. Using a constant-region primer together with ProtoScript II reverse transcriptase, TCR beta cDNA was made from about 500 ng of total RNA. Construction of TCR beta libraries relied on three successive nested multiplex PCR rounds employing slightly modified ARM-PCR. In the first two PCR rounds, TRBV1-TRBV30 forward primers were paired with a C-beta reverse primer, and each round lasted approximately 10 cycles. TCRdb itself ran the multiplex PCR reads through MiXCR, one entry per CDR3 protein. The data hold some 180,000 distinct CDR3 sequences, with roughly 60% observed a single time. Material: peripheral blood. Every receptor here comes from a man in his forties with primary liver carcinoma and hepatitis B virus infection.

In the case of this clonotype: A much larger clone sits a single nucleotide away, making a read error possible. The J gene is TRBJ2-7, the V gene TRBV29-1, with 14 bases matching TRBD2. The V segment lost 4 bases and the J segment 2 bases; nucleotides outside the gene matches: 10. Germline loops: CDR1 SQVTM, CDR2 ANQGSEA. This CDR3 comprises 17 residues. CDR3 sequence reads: CSVASGTSGRRAYEQYF. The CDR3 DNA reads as TGCAGCGTTGCAAGCGGGACTAGCGGGAGAAGGGCCTACGAGCAGTACTTC.

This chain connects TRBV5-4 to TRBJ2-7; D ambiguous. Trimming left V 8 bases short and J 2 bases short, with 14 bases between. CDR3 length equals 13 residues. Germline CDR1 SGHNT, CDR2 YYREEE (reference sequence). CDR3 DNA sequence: TGTGCCAGGAGGATGGACCGAGCCTACGAGCAGTACTTC. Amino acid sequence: CARRMDRAYEQYF.

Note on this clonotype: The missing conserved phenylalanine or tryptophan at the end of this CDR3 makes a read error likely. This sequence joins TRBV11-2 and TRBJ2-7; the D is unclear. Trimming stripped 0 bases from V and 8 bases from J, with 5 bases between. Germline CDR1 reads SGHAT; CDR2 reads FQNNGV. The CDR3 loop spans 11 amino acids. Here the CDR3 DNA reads TGTGCCAGCAGCTTAGAATACAAGCAGTACTCC. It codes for CASSLEYKQYS.

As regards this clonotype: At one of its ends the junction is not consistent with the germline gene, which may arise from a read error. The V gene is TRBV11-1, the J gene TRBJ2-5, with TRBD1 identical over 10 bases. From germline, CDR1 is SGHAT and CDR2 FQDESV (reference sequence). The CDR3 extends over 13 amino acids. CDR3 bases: TGTGCCAGCATACGGACAGGGGGAGAGACGCAGTACTTC. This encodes CASIRTGGETQYF.

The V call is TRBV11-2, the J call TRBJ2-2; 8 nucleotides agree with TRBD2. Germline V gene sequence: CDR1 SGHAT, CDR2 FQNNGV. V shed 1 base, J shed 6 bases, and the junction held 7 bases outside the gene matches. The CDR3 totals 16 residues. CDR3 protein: CASSLVWRGAPGELFF. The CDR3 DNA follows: TGTGCCAGCAGCTTAGTTTGGCGGGGGGCCCCCGGGGAGCTGTTTTTT.

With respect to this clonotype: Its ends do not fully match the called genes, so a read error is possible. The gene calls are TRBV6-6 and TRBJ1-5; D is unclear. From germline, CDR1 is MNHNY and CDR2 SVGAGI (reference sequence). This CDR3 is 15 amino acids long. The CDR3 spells CTSRSRAGHNQPQHF. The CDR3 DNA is TGTACCAGCAGGTCCCGGGCGGGCCACAATCAGCCCCAGCATTTT.

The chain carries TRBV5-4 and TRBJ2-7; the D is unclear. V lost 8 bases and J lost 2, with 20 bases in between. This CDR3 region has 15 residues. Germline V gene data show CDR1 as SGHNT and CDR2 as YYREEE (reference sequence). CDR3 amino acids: CASFSWGSSAYEQYF. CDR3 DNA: TGTGCCAGTTTCTCCTGGGGTTCCTCGGCCTACGAGCAGTACTTC.

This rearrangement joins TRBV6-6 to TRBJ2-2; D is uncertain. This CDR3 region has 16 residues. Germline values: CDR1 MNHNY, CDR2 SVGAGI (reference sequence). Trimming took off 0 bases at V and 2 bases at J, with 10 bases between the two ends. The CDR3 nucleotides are TGTGCCAGCAGTTACTCGCCAGTGGGCAACACCGGGGAGCTGTTTTTT. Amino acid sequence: CASSYSPVGNTGELFF.

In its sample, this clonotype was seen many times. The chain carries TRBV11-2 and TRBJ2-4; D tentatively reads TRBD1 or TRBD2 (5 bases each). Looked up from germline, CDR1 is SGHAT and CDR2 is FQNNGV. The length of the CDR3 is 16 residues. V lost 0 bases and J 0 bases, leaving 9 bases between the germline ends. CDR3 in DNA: TGTGCCAGCAGCTTAGATTCGGGGCTAGCCAAAAACATTCAGTACTTC. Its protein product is CASSLDSGLAKNIQYF.

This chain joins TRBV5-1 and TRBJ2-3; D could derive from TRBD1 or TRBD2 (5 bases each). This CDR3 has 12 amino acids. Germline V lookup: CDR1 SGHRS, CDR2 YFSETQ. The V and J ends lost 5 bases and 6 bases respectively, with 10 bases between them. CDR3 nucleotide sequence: TGCGCCAGCAGAAGAGAGGGGGATACGCAGTATTTT. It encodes CASRREGDTQYF.

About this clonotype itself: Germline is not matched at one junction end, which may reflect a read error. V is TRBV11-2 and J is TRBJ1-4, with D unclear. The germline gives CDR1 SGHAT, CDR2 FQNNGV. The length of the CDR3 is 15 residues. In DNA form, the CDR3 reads TGTGTCAGCAGCTTAGAGGCCTCTTCACGGGAAAAACTGTTTTTT. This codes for CVSSLEASSREKLFF.

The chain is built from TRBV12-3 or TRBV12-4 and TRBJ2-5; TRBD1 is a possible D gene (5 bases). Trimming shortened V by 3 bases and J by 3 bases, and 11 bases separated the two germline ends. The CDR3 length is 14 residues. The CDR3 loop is CASSFRQGEETQYF. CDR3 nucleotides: TGTGCCAGCAGTTTTAGGCAGGGTGAAGAGACCCAGTACTTC.

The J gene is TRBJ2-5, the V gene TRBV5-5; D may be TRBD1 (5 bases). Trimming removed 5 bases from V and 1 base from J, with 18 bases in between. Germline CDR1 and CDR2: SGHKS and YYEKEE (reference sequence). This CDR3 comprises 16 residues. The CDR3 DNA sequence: TGTGCCAGCAGTCCGGCCTTTGGCCAGGGCCAAGAGACCCAGTACTTC. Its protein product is CASSPAFGQGQETQYF.

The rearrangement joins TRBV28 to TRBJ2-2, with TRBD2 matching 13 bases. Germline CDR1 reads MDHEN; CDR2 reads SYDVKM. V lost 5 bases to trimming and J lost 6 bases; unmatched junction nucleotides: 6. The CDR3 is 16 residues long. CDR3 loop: CASSTTTSGRPGELFF. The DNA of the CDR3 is TGTGCCAGCAGTACCACGACTAGCGGGAGGCCCGGGGAGCTGTTTTTT.

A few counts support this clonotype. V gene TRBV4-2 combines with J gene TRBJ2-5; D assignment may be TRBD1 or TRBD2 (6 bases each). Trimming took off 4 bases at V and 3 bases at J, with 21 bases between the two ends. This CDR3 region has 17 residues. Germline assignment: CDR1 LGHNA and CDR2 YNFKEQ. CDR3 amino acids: CASSLRGQGTGEETQYF. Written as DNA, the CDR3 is TGTGCCAGCAGCCTCCGGGGCCAGGGGACGGGAGAAGAGACCCAGTACTTC.

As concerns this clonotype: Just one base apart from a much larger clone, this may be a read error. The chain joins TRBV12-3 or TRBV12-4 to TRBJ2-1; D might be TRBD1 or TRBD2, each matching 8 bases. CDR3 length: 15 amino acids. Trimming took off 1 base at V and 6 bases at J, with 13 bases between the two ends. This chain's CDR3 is CASSLGTGTSNEQFF. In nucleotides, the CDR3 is TGTGCCAGCAGTTTAGGGACAGGGACTAGCAATGAGCAGTTCTTC.